The entry below gives a single T cell receptor (beta chain) sequence along with its context. Deletions cut 3 bases from V and 0 bases from J, with 6 bases between. CDR1 and CDR2 (germline): DFQATT, SNEGSKA (reference sequence). This CDR3 has 12 residues. In the authors' workflow: Nucleated cell number was recorded as an estimate derived from reference gene primer amplification. Profiling relied on immunoSEQ multiplex PCR, and the TCRdb table lists in-frame clones only, not all of them. V and J calls plus clone size are reproduced from that table; the DNA served to infer D and trimming. This table holds approximately 100,000 clones, 80% to 90% found once. These data originate in a study of blood T cell repertoires in COVID-19. Study-level information: Samples came from the United States, Italy and Spain, spanning acute and convalescent COVID-19.

The chain links TRBV20-1 to TRBJ2-7; D remains unclear. The sample was peripheral blood. The sequence was obtained from a human donor in a cohort sampled during active COVID-19. Here the CDR3 reads CSASPVSYEQYF. The CDR3 bases are TGCAGTGCTAGTCCGGTCTCCTACGAGCAGTACTTC.